Following are 9 T cell receptor beta chains from one sample sequenced in a study of T cells after somatic rescue of genetic block. Measured with immunoSEQ multiplex PCR; TCRdb has only the in-frame clones, and not every one. The table has more than 9,500 clones, 70% to 75% seen once. The sequenced material came from peripheral blood mononuclear cells (PBMCs). The source of these receptors is a boy between 5 and 17 years old.

The CDR3 sequence: CASSLDDRANSPLHF. CDR3 in DNA: TGTGCCAGCAGCTTAGACGACAGGGCAAATTCACCCCTCCACTTT. The chain uses TRBV7-8 and TRBJ1-6; 7 bases map to TRBD1. J gave up 7 bases and V 1 base, and 4 bases lay outside the gene matches. This CDR3 region has 15 residues. The V gene's germline CDR1 is SGHVS and CDR2 FQNEAQ.

The V call is TRBV28, the J call TRBJ2-3; 13 nucleotides line up with TRBD2. This CDR3 spans 18 amino acids. The junction had 8 bases not matched to a gene; V was cut back by 2 bases and J by 3 bases. Germline V CDR1 and CDR2: MDHEN, SYDVKM. CDR3 protein: CASSLTPGLAGDTDTQYF. The CDR3 DNA reads as TGTGCCAGCAGTTTAACCCCAGGACTAGCGGGGGATACAGATACGCAGTATTTT.

The J gene is TRBJ1-2, the V gene TRBV4-1; D not resolved. Germline CDR1 is MGHRA and CDR2 is YSYEKL. The CDR3 contains 16 residues. V shed 0 bases and J shed 0 bases, with 11 bases lying between them. This chain's CDR3 is CASSQEGFLANYGYTF. The CDR3, as DNA: TGCGCCAGCAGCCAAGAGGGTTTCCTAGCTAACTATGGCTACACCTTC.

This chain connects TRBV11-2 to TRBJ2-7; 8 bases map to TRBD2. This CDR3 region has 14 residues. With 4 bases clipped from V and 5 bases from J, the junction kept 7 bases outside the gene matches. Per the germline V gene, CDR1 is SGHAT and CDR2 is FQNNGV. The CDR3 DNA sequence: TGTGCCAGCAGCTCCAGCGGGAGTAAAGACGAGCAGTACTTC. This codes for CASSSSGSKDEQYF.

The table lists this clone with a count of one. This rearrangement joins TRBV2 to TRBJ1-3; TRBD1 agrees at 9 bases. Germline V gives CDR1 SNHLY, CDR2 FYNNEI. J gave up 6 bases and V 7 bases, and 7 bases lay outside the gene matches. The CDR3 runs 14 residues. The chain's CDR3 is CASKLGQGENTIYF. CDR3 sequence (DNA): TGTGCCAGCAAGCTGGGACAGGGAGAAAACACCATATATTTT.

The rearrangement uses TRBV21-1 and TRBJ2-7; the table calls TRBD1, which could not be checked here. TRBV21-1 is a listed pseudogene. The CDR3 totals 14 residues. The DNA of the CDR3 is TGTGCCAGCAGCAAGGGACAGGGGAACTACGAGCAGTACTTC. Translating it yields CASSKGQGNYEQYF.

The chain joins TRBV19 to TRBJ2-7; 10 bases align to TRBD2. V lost 5 bases to trimming and J lost 3 bases; unmatched junction nucleotides: 10. This CDR3 region has 16 residues. The V gene's germline CDR1 is LNHDA and CDR2 SQIVND (reference sequence). The DNA for the CDR3 is TGTGCCAGTAGTGGCGGACTAGCGGCCCGGCGCTACGAGCAGTACTTC. It encodes CASSGGLAARRYEQYF.

This clone was found a few times. J is TRBJ1-5 and V is TRBV6-5; perhaps TRBD1 as D (5 bases). The germline V and J ends were trimmed by 6 bases and 4 bases, with 13 bases remaining between them. The CDR3 loop spans 14 amino acids. Germline V lookup: CDR1 MNHEY, CDR2 SVGAGI. The CDR3 spells CASSPGHPNQPQHF. The CDR3 nucleotides are TGTGCCAGCAGCCCCGGACACCCAAATCAGCCCCAGCATTTT.

In this sample, this clone turned up a few times. The V call is TRBV28, the J call TRBJ1-2, with D possibly TRBD1 on 5 matching bases. From germline, CDR1 is MDHEN and CDR2 SYDVKM. The CDR3 runs to 13 residues. V gave up 2 bases and J gave up 4 bases, with 8 bases separating them. CDR3 region: CASSLTGGYGYTF. Written as DNA, the CDR3 is TGTGCCAGCAGTTTAACAGGTGGCTATGGCTACACCTTC.